Described below is a single T cell receptor beta chain sequence and its context. Its antigen is unknown. Other DNA sequences from this sample encode an identical CDR3 as well. This sample is part of a study of shared clonotypes between healthy human individuals. The V and J ends lost 3 bases and 3 bases respectively, with 8 bases between them. Germline V gene lookup returns CDR1 LNHDA and CDR2 SQIVND (reference sequence). The CDR3 extends over 13 amino acids. Sequencing used immunoSEQ multiplex PCR; TCRdb keeps in-frame clones, though not all of them. The sample yields about 2 million clones, roughly 94% seen once. CD45RO-negative, CCR7-positively selected cells formed the naive CD8 fraction, excluding terminally differentiated effector memory CD45RA+ cells. Every donor, a Caucasian adult, lived in Nashville, Tennessee. Whole-study results and caveats: What naive subsets generally showed was a larger estimated richness than memory subsets showed.

V is TRBV19 and J is TRBJ2-5; D not resolved. The receptor was isolated from a man in his late teens or twenties in good health. The sequenced sample was naive CD8+ T cells sorted from blood. For the CDR3, the DNA is TGTGCCAGTAGTATTGATCACGAAGAGACCCAGTACTTC. Translation gives CASSIDHEETQYF.